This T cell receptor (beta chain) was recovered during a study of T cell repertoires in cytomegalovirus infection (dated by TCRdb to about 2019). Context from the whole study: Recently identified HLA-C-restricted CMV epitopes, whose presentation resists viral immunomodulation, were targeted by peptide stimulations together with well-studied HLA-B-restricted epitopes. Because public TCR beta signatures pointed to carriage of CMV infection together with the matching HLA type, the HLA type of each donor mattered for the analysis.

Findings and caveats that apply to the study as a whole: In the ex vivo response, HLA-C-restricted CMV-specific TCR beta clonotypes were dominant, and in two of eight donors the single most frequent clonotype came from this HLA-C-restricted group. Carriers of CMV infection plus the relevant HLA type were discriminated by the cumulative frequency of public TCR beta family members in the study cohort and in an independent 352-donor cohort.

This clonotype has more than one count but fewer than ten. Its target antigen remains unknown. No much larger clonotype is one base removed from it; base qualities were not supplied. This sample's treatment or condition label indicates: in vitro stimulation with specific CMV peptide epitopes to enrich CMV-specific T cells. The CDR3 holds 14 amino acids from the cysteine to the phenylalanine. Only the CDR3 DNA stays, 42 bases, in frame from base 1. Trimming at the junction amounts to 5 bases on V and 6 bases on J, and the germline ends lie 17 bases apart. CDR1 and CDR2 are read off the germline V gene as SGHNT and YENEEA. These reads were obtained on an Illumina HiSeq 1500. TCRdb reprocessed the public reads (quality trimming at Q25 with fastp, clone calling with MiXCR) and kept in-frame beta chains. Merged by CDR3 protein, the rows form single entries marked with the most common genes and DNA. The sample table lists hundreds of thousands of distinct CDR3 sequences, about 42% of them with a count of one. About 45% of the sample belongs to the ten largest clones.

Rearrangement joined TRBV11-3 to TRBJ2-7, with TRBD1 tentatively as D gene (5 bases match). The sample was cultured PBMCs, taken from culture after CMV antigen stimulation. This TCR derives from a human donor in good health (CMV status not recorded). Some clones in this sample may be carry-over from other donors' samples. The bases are TGTGCCAGCAGCCTCAAGCTTACAGGAGTCGAGCAGTACTTC. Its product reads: CASSLKLTGVEQYF.